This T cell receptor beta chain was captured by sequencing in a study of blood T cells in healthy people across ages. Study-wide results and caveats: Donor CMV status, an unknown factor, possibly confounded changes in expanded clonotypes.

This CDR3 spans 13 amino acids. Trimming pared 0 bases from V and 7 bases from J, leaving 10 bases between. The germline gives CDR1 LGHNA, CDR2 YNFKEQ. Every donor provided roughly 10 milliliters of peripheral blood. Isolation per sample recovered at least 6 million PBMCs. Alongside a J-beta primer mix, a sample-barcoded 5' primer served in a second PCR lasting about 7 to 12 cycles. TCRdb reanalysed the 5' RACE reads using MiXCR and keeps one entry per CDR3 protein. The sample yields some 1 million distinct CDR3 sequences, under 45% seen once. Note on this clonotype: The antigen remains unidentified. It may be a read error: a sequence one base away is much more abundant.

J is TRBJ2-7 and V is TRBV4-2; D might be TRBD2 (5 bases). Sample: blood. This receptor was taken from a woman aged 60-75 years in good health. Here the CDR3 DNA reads TGTGCCAGCAGCCAAGATCCCGGGAATGAGCAGTACTTC. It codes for CASSQDPGNEQYF.